Shown below are 20 T cell receptor beta chains from a single sample sequenced in a study of post-analysis software for immune sequencing data. These receptors are not linked to any known antigen. Sequencing libraries made from TCR beta cDNA carried unique molecular identifiers. TCRdb redid the calling of the PCR reads with MiXCR, one entry per CDR3 protein. The sample holds some 370,000 distinct CDR3 sequences, approximately 33% seen once. Study findings and constraints: When patients were compared with controls, about five TRBV segments were more frequent, TRBV5-6, TRBV5-1 and TRBV20-1 among them.

The sample comprised blood. All receptors come from a girl aged 10 to 17 with multiple sclerosis.

The rearrangement joins TRBV27 to TRBJ2-1; no clear D gene. The V gene's germline CDR1 is MNHEY and CDR2 SMNVEV (reference sequence). V was clipped by 3 bases and J by 6 bases, with 9 bases between them. This CDR3 is 13 amino acids long. CDR3 bases: TGTGCCAGCAGTTTCATTCCGGGCAATGAGCAGTTCTTC. Amino acid sequence: CASSFIPGNEQFF.

In its sample, this clonotype was seen a few times. V and J are TRBV5-1 and TRBJ2-1; D is unresolved. In germline, CDR1 is SGHRS, CDR2 YFSETQ. V shed 4 bases and J shed 7 bases, with 15 bases lying between them. The CDR3 consists of 14 residues. The CDR3 region has the DNA TGCGCCAGCAGCGCTGGTCCCCTAAGTAATGAGCAGTTCTTC. It codes for CASSAGPLSNEQFF.

V gene TRBV12-5 combines with J gene TRBJ1-2; the D is unclear. Germline V gene sequence: CDR1 LGHNT, CDR2 FRNRAP. CDR3 length equals 12 residues. V lost 3 bases to trimming and J lost 7 bases, with 9 bases between them. The CDR3 loop reads CASGLSSAGYTF. The CDR3 bases are TGTGCTAGTGGTTTATCTTCCGCTGGCTACACCTTC.

This clonotype was observed a few times. V is TRBV29-1 and J is TRBJ2-7, with TRBD1 matching over 7 bases. V gave up 6 bases and J gave up 0 bases; unmatched junction bases: 14. The CDR3 runs 16 residues. Germline values: CDR1 SQVTM, CDR2 ANQGSEA. The CDR3 nucleotides are TGCAGCGTGGTAGGGCCATCGACAGGGAGCTCCTACGAGCAGTACTTC. As protein: CSVVGPSTGSSYEQYF.

The chain links TRBV7-9 to TRBJ1-1, with D uncertain. There are 13 residues in the CDR3. Germline V lookup: CDR1 SEHNR, CDR2 FQNEAQ (reference sequence). Trimming took off 4 bases at V and 5 bases at J, with 11 bases between the two ends. The CDR3 is CASSSSNRTEAFF. CDR3 in DNA: TGTGCCAGCAGCTCCAGTAATAGGACTGAAGCTTTCTTT.

The chain employs TRBV6-5 and TRBJ2-3, with 13 bases aligning to TRBD2. This CDR3 region has 19 residues. The V gene end was trimmed by 0 bases and the J gene end by 3 bases; junction bases not matched to a gene: 9. CDR1 MNHEY and CDR2 SVGAGI come from the germline V gene. The CDR3 DNA sequence: TGTGCCAGCAGTTACTCCTCACCAAGGGGACTAGCGGGGACAGATACGCAGTATTTT. It codes for CASSYSSPRGLAGTDTQYF.

This clonotype has more than one count but fewer than ten. This chain joins TRBV7-6 and TRBJ2-7, with 8 bases that match TRBD1. V gave up 7 bases and J gave up 3 bases; unmatched junction bases: 11. CDR3 length equals 15 residues. Looked up from germline, CDR1 is SGHVS and CDR2 is FNYEAQ. CDR3 DNA: TGTGCCAGCACCCCCAACTTGGACAGGGACTACGAGCAGTACTTC. It translates to CASTPNLDRDYEQYF.

The chain carries TRBV12-3 or TRBV12-4 and TRBJ2-3, with 11 bases matching TRBD2. The CDR3 is 16 residues long. Trimming took 4 bases from V and 3 from J; bases not matched to a gene: 6. The DNA for the CDR3 is TGTGCCAGCAGTTCCCGTAGCGGGGGGGCAACAGATACGCAGTATTTT. Encoded protein: CASSSRSGGATDTQYF.

The J gene is TRBJ1-3, the V gene TRBV7-3; D call uncertain. The CDR3 covers 13 residues. Germline lookup yields CDR1 SGHTA and CDR2 FQGTGA. V lost 6 bases and J 0 bases, leaving 6 bases between the germline ends. CDR3 protein: CASSTRSGNTIYF. As DNA, the CDR3 is TGTGCCAGCAGTACACGCTCTGGAAACACCATATATTTT.

The J gene is TRBJ1-1, the V gene TRBV13, with a weak D call TRBD1 (6 bases). Germline CDR1 reads PRHDT; CDR2 reads FYEKMQ (reference sequence). The V end was cut by 5 bases, the J end by 9 bases, with 16 bases between. The CDR3 has 13 amino acids. Here the CDR3 DNA reads TGTGCCAGCAGCGCATACCAGGGGTTTAAAGCTTTCTTT. Its translation is CASSAYQGFKAFF. Complete variable domain (other parts from reference TRBV13 and TRBJ1-1): AAGVIQSPRHLIKEKRETATLKCYPIPRHDTVYWYQQGPGQDPQFLISFYEKMQSDKGSIPDRFSAQQFSDYHSELNMSSLELGDSALYFCASSAYQGFKAFFGQGTRLTVV.

V usage is TRBV6-5 and J usage is TRBJ2-7, with 12 bases fitting TRBD2. Germline loops: CDR1 MNHEY, CDR2 SVGAGI. The J segment lost 6 bases and the V segment lost 8 bases, leaving 11 bases of the junction unmatched. CDR3 size: 15 residues. Here the CDR3 reads CASGGLAGTSVEQYF. The CDR3 DNA sequence: TGTGCCAGCGGTGGACTAGCGGGGACCTCCGTCGAGCAGTACTTC.

The chain employs TRBV12-3 or TRBV12-4 and TRBJ2-1; D is ambiguous. The CDR3 is 13 amino acids. V dropped 5 bases and J dropped 10 bases, with 15 bases sitting between them. The CDR3 DNA is TGTGCCAGCAGTAAGGACGGCTCCTACGAGCAGTTCTTC. It codes for CASSKDGSYEQFF.

As to this clonotype: One junction end disagrees with the germline gene, perhaps due to a read error. The chain couples TRBV7-7 to TRBJ2-7; D possibly corresponds to TRBD1 (6 bases). Germline-derived CDR1 and CDR2 are SSHAT and FNYEAQ (reference sequence). CDR3 length: 14 residues. The CDR3 bases are TGTGCTAGCAGCTTTGGACAGACAGCCTACGAGCAGTACTTC. Its translation is CASSFGQTAYEQYF.

The chain uses TRBV5-6 and TRBJ2-3; 12 nucleotides agree with TRBD2. V was pared by 3 bases and J by 2 bases, with 4 bases of the junction left unmatched. CDR1 is SGHDT, CDR2 YYEEEE, per germline. The CDR3 has 16 amino acids. As DNA, the CDR3 is TGTGCCAGCAGCTACGGACTAGCGGGGCACACAGATACGCAGTATTTT. Amino acids: CASSYGLAGHTDTQYF.

This chain links TRBV20-1 with TRBJ2-1, with D perhaps matching TRBD2 (5 bases). The CDR3 runs to 14 residues. V lost 4 bases to trimming and J lost 6 bases, with 16 bases between them. Looked up from germline, CDR1 is DFQATT and CDR2 is SNEGSKA (reference sequence). CDR3 amino acids: CSANTHLRVNEQFF. For the CDR3, the DNA is TGCAGTGCTAATACTCACTTGAGGGTCAATGAGCAGTTCTTC.

Turning to this clonotype: An end of the junction differs from the germline gene, which may be a read error. J is TRBJ1-2 and V is TRBV10-3; D is unresolved. Germline CDR1 and CDR2: ENHRY and SYGVKD. The CDR3 covers 12 residues. CDR3 protein: CATDTANYGHTF. CDR3 DNA: TGTGCCACCGACACAGCTAACTATGGCCACACCTTC.

The rearrangement joins TRBV6-1 to TRBJ1-1; D is unclear. Germline lookup yields CDR1 MNHNS and CDR2 SASEGT. This CDR3 is 12 amino acids long. The V end lost 7 bases, the J end lost 5 bases, and 11 bases lay between the germline ends. CDR3 sequence reads: CASTRTETEAFF. CDR3 sequence (DNA): TGTGCCAGCACTAGAACGGAGACTGAAGCTTTCTTT.

With respect to this clonotype: Compared with germline, one end of the junction differs, possibly owing to a read error. The chain combines TRBV2 with TRBJ1-1; D is undetermined. This CDR3 has 15 amino acids. Germline assignment: CDR1 SNHLY and CDR2 FYNNEI. The CDR3 sequence is CASSARIGKNTKAFF. In DNA, the CDR3 is TGTGCCAGCAGTGCGAGGATAGGAAAGAACACTAAAGCTTTCTTT.

In DNA, the CDR3 is TGCAGTGGCGGGGGGGCCTCCTACAATGAGCAGTTCTTC. It codes for CSGGGASYNEQFF. The chain couples TRBV20-1 to TRBJ2-1, with 9 positions matching TRBD2. The CDR3 totals 13 residues. J gave up 0 bases and V 7 bases, and 1 base lay outside the gene matches. Germline V gene data show CDR1 as DFQATT and CDR2 as SNEGSKA (reference sequence).

The table lists this clonotype with a few counts. The chain carries TRBV20-1 and TRBJ1-2; TRBD1 matches 9 bases. The CDR3 extends over 12 amino acids. Germline CDR1 reads DFQATT; CDR2 reads SNEGSKA (reference sequence). After removal of 5 bases from V and 2 bases from J, the junction contained 0 bases not matched to a gene. In DNA, the CDR3 is TGCAGTGCTGGGACAGGGAACTATGGCTACACCTTC. The encoded protein is CSAGTGNYGYTF.